This TCR beta chain was identified in a study of radiotherapy plus CTLA-4 blockade in lung cancer (dated by TCRdb to 2017 to 2018). About the full investigation: Objective responses occurred in around 20% of enrolled patients, and 25% to 40% achieved disease control. General findings and caveats noted by the study authors: After treatment with radiotherapy and ipilimumab, TCR clones that came from tumors expanded in the peripheral blood. Early dynamic changes in blood T cell clones, together with increased serum interferon-beta after radiation, were reported as the strongest predictors of response.

In this study, focal radiation therapy paired with CTLA-4 blockade (ipilimumab) was tested in patients who had chemo-refractory metastatic non-small-cell lung cancer. About this clone: The specificity of this receptor is unknown. No per-base quality is available; no much larger clone lies one base away.

V ends up 5 bases short and J 6 bases short, with an unmatched junction base count of 9. CDR1 is given as SGHTA and CDR2 as FQGNSA, both from the germline V gene. CDR3 length: 15 amino acids, cysteine to phenylalanine. Only the CDR3 region is kept as DNA, spanning 45 bases read in frame from base 1. The library was generated by the immunoSEQ multiplex PCR assay. Held by TCRdb, this immuneACCESS table contains in-frame sequences only and omits some clones. Under half of the omission traces to an unresolved V gene where checked; the cause of the rest is unknown. The sample has 80,000 or so clones on record, around 76% of them singletons. Clones ranked in the top ten supply 4% of the sample.

This sequence was found in a human donor with non-small cell lung cancer who had a partial response to radiotherapy plus ipilimumab. Some clones in this sample may be carry-over from other donors' samples. The sequence joins TRBV7-2 to TRBJ2-1; 8 central bases correspond to TRBD1. The specimen comprised peripheral blood, sampled from a patient treated with radiotherapy plus ipilimumab. The CDR3 has the sequence CASSQGQGRSNEQFF. The nucleotide sequence is TGTGCCAGCAGCCAAGGACAGGGTCGGAGCAATGAGCAGTTCTTC.